This TCR beta chain came from a study of blood T cell repertoires in COVID-19. TCRdb's table, derived via immunoSEQ multiplex PCR, lists solely in-frame clones and lacks some. The data hold approximately 130,000 clones, with 85% to 90% observed a single time. CDR1 is SEHNR and CDR2 is FQNEAQ in the germline V gene (reference sequence). V lost 4 bases, J lost 7 bases, and 21 bases lay in between. The CDR3 contains 16 residues. What was sequenced was peripheral blood. The sequence was obtained from a man in his 70s with active or convalescent COVID-19. This chain uses TRBV7-9 with TRBJ2-3; possibly TRBD2 for D (6 bases). This chain's CDR3 is CASSSGPSDGGNTQYF. The CDR3 DNA reads as TGTGCCAGCAGCTCAGGGCCTAGCGACGGTGGAAATACGCAGTATTTT.